This entry lists 5 T cell receptor beta chains sequenced from one sample in a study of vaccination and CD4 T cells after COVID-19. The sample's treatment: roughly ten-day PBMC culture with coronavirus spike peptide pools or control peptides (ViraFEST assay). These receptors' targets are unknown. The Oncomine TCR Beta short-read assay sequenced DNA from cultured CD4+ T cells. MiXCR was run by TCRdb on the PCR reads, yielding one entry per CDR3 protein. This table has some 9,200 distinct CDR3 sequences, 30% to 45% appearing once. Sequences were obtained from CD4+ T cells from blood, cultured in vitro. These TCRs come from a human donor who had recovered from COVID-19.

Within the sample, this clonotype is large. This sequence joins TRBV24-1 and TRBJ1-2; D uncertain. This CDR3 comprises 14 residues. Germline V lookup: CDR1 KGHDR, CDR2 SFDVKD. Deletions cut 1 base from V and 2 bases from J, with 7 bases between. CDR3 protein: CATSDFGLNYGYTF. DNA for the CDR3: TGTGCCACCAGTGATTTTGGTCTAAACTATGGCTACACCTTC.

The chain joins TRBV6-1 to TRBJ2-5; TRBD2 agrees at 11 bases. V was pared by 4 bases and J by 5 bases, with 15 bases of the junction left unmatched. The length of the CDR3 is 18 residues. CDR1 and CDR2 (germline): MNHNS, SASEGT. CDR3 sequence: CASSGALIAGGARETQYF. As DNA, the CDR3 is TGTGCCAGCAGTGGCGCACTTATAGCGGGGGGGGCGCGGGAGACCCAGTACTTC.

CDR3 in amino acids: CASSLAPRNTGELFF. CDR3 nucleotides: TGTGCCAGCAGTTTAGCGCCCAGGAACACCGGGGAGCTGTTTTTT. The V call is TRBV12-3 or TRBV12-4, the J call TRBJ2-2; D gene unclear. Trimming removed 0 bases from V and 1 base from J, with 6 bases in between. The length of the CDR3 is 15 residues.

In DNA form, the CDR3 reads TGTGCCAGCAGGTCAGTGGCAGGGCCTAACTATGGCTACACCTTC. It yields the protein CASRSVAGPNYGYTF. The V gene is TRBV11-2, the J gene TRBJ1-2, with a possible D match to TRBD1 (5 bases). The V and J ends lost 6 bases and 0 bases respectively, with 14 bases between them. Germline lookup yields CDR1 SGHAT and CDR2 FQNNGV. The length of the CDR3 is 15 residues. Full variable domain (rest looked up from reference TRBV11-2 and TRBJ1-2): EAGVAQSPRYKIIEKRQSVAFWCNPISGHATLYWYQQILGQGPKLLIQFQNNGVVDDSQLPKDRFSAERLKGVDSTLKIQPAKLEDSAVYLCASRSVAGPNYGYTFGSGTRLTVV.

The rearrangement links TRBV20-1 to TRBJ2-1; 13 positions agree with TRBD2. V lost 5 bases and J lost 8; bases outside the gene matches: 12. Germline CDR1 DFQATT, CDR2 SNEGSKA (reference sequence). The CDR3 is 16 residues long. Here the CDR3 reads CSASGTSGASQYEQFF. Here the CDR3 DNA reads TGCAGTGCTTCCGGGACTAGCGGGGCCTCTCAATATGAGCAGTTCTTC.